Listed below are T cell receptor beta chains from one sample, sequenced in a study of beta chain features in type 1 diabetes. Sequenced by immunoSEQ multiplex PCR; TCRdb stores in-frame clones only, minus some. The sample has about 290,000 clones, 7% to 9% seen once. The sequenced material came from central memory CD4+ T cells from blood. The source of these receptors is a woman aged 18-29 years in good health. Each CDR3 is given with its conserved first and last residue. The D gene is left open where the match is weak. Size tells how often a clone was seen (once, few, many) or the class of an expanded clone, and some rows leave it out.

cdr3_nt cdr3_aa j_call v_call d_call clone_size
TGCGCCAGCAGCTTGGCAGGGGGCAACTATGGCTACACCTTC CASSLAGGNYGYTF TRBJ1-2 TRBV5-1 TRBD1 .
TGTGCCAGCAGCACCCACTCGGACAGGGCACAAGAGACCCAGTACTTC CASSTHSDRAQETQYF TRBJ2-5 TRBV7-8 TRBD1 .
TGTGCCAGCAAGCCCCGGGACTTTCGCACAGATACGCAGTATTTT CASKPRDFRTDTQYF TRBJ2-3 TRBV2 . many
TGCGCCAGCAGCTCGATTCTAGCGGGAGGGATAGATACGCAGTATTTT CASSSILAGGIDTQYF TRBJ2-3 TRBV5-1 TRBD2 few
TGCGCCAGCAGCTTGAATTTGTGGGGAGGTGAGCAGTTCTTC CASSLNLWGGEQFF TRBJ2-1 TRBV5-1 . many
TGTGCCAGCAGCTCCTCGTGGGAGACCCAGTACTTC CASSSSWETQYF TRBJ2-5 TRBV7-2 . .
TGTGCCAGCTCACCCGTAGACAGCCAAGCAGATACGCAGTATTTT CASSPVDSQADTQYF TRBJ2-3 TRBV18 . .
TGCGCCAGCAGCTTTACAGGGGCGGGGACAGATACGCAGTATTTT CASSFTGAGTDTQYF TRBJ2-3 TRBV5-1 . few
TGTGCCATCAGTGAGTATCGGGACGGATCCAATGAGCAGTTCTTC CAISEYRDGSNEQFF TRBJ2-1 TRBV10-3 . few
TGTGCCTGGAGTGTACGGGGCAGTGAAAAACTGTTTTTT CAWSVRGSEKLFF TRBJ1-4 TRBV30 . .
TGTGCCAGCAGGCACCGTACGGGGGGCCTCACAGATACGCAGTATTTT CASRHRTGGLTDTQYF TRBJ2-3 TRBV5-6 . many
TGTGCCAGCAGCACAGGGAGGGCCACAGATACGCAGTATTTT CASSTGRATDTQYF TRBJ2-3 TRBV2 . .
TGTGCCAGCTCACCACGCGTAGCGGGAGGGGATGAGCAGTTCTTC CASSPRVAGGDEQFF TRBJ2-1 TRBV18 TRBD2 few
TGCGCCAGCAGCCAAGTCCCGAGAGGGGGCTCCTACAATGAGCAGTTCTTC CASSQVPRGGSYNEQFF TRBJ2-1 TRBV4-3 . .
TGTGCCAGCAGCTTGGGACTAGCGGGAAGAGGGGGAAATGAGCAGTTCTTC CASSLGLAGRGGNEQFF TRBJ2-1 TRBV7-2 TRBD2 few
TGTGCCATCACCAAAGACAGGGACTCCTACGAGCAGTACTTC CAITKDRDSYEQYF TRBJ2-7 TRBV10-3 TRBD1 .
TGTGCCAGCAGCGACTCCCATGCAGACTACAATGAGCAGTTCTTC CASSDSHADYNEQFF TRBJ2-1 TRBV7-2 . few
TGCAGCGTTGAATCCAGGGCCATCTACAATGAGCAGTTCTTC CSVESRAIYNEQFF TRBJ2-1 TRBV29-1 . .
TGTGCCAGCTCACCGCGACAGGGGGCTGGAAACACCATATATTTT CASSPRQGAGNTIYF TRBJ1-3 TRBV18 TRBD1 .
TGTGCCAGTTCCCGTGTGGGGACAGGGTCCTTTGGGCCCCAGCATTTT CASSRVGTGSFGPQHF TRBJ1-5 TRBV27 TRBD1 few
TGTGCCAGCTCACCACCGGAGACGGGAGGAGACTCCGAGCAGTACTTC CASSPPETGGDSEQYF TRBJ2-7 TRBV18 TRBD2 few
TGTGCCAGCTCAACTCGGGACAGCAAGACCCAGTACTTC CASSTRDSKTQYF TRBJ2-5 TRBV18 TRBD1 .
TGTGCCAGCAGTGGGAGGCTAGCGGGAGGAGATACGCAGTATTTT CASSGRLAGGDTQYF TRBJ2-3 TRBV9 TRBD2 few
TGTGCCAGCAGCCAAGACCGCGCGTCCAAAAACATTCAGTACTTC CASSQDRASKNIQYF TRBJ2-4 TRBV4-2 . .
TGTGCCAGCAGCTTAGCGGGGAAAGACAGCTATGGCTACACCTTC CASSLAGKDSYGYTF TRBJ1-2 TRBV7-9 . few
TGTGCCAGCAGCCGAGGGAGGGACCGCAATCAGCCCCAGCATTTT CASSRGRDRNQPQHF TRBJ1-5 TRBV5-4 . .
TGTGCCAGCAGTTACTCTACAGGGTATGGCTACACCTTC CASSYSTGYGYTF TRBJ1-2 TRBV6-5 . few
TGTGCCAGCAGAGACGACAGAAAGAACACCGGGGAGCTGTTTTTT CASRDDRKNTGELFF TRBJ2-2 TRBV9 . many